The clone carrying this T cell receptor (beta chain) has only a few counts. Healthy Russian Caucasian donors spanned ages about 6 to 95 years. A second about 7 to 11 cycle PCR used barcoded and J-beta primers. From the 5' RACE reads, TCRdb called clonotypes with MiXCR, one entry per CDR3 protein. Of 800,000 to 900,000 distinct CDR3 sequences listed, around two thirds are singletons. This entry is derived from a study of blood T cells in healthy people across ages. Per the germline V gene, CDR1 is LGHNA and CDR2 is YNFKEQ. The CDR3 runs to 14 residues. V lost 4 bases, J lost 4 bases, and 13 bases lay in between.

Sequenced input: blood. The sequence came from a man younger than 40 in good health. This rearrangement joins TRBV4-2 to TRBJ1-2; D is unclear. The CDR3 nucleotides are TGTGCCAGCAGCCTAGATGGATCGGTCTATGGCTACACCTTC. Amino acids: CASSLDGSVYGYTF.